This TCR beta chain appears in the sequencing data of a study of T cell repertoires in cytomegalovirus infection. For the study at large: Both recently identified HLA-C-restricted and well-studied HLA-B-restricted CMV epitopes were used in the study.

From the reads, TCRdb called clonotypes with MiXCR, one entry per CDR3 protein. This table holds 650,000 to 900,000 distinct CDR3 sequences, roughly 33% found once. Notes on this clonotype: The antigen is undetermined.

Germline assignment: CDR1 MNHEY and CDR2 SMNVEV (reference sequence). The CDR3 has 12 residues. Trimming took 8 bases from V and 6 from J, leaving 14 bases between them. The rearrangement links TRBV27 to TRBJ2-7; D is unresolved. The source is a human donor in good health (CMV status not recorded). Some clones in this sample may be carry-over from other donors' samples. The specimen was cultured CD8+ T cells from PBMCs, collected from culture after CMV antigen stimulation. As DNA, the CDR3 is TGTGCCAGCCTACTGGGTCGAGGCGAGCAGTACGTC. The encoded protein is CASLLGRGEQYV.